These 29 T cell receptor beta chains originate from one sample sequenced in a study of radiotherapy plus CTLA-4 blockade in lung cancer. Measured with immunoSEQ multiplex PCR; TCRdb has only the in-frame clones, and not every one. The sample carries around 45,000 clones, 73% recorded once. This sample comprised peripheral blood, obtained from a patient treated with radiotherapy plus ipilimumab. These TCRs come from a human donor with non-small cell lung cancer who had a complete response to radiotherapy plus ipilimumab.

The DNA of the CDR3 is TGTGCCAGCAGTCCAGCCGACGCTAGCGGGAGCTACGAGCAGTACTTC. As protein: CASSPADASGSYEQYF. V usage is TRBV28 and J usage is TRBJ2-7, with TRBD2 identical over 10 bases. Trimming removed 5 bases from V and 3 bases from J; junction bases left unmatched: 10. Germline loops: CDR1 MDHEN, CDR2 SYDVKM. The CDR3 extends over 16 amino acids.

This chain connects TRBV5-4 to TRBJ2-3; the D is unclear. Germline V gene lookup returns CDR1 SGHNT and CDR2 YYREEE (reference sequence). This CDR3 spans 13 amino acids. The V end lost 3 bases, the J end lost 2 bases, and 7 bases lay between the germline ends. As DNA, the CDR3 is TGTGCCAGCAGCTCCGTCCCCACAGATACGCAGTATTTT. It yields the protein CASSSVPTDTQYF.

This rearrangement joins TRBV4-3 to TRBJ2-4; perhaps TRBD1 as D (6 bases). The V end was cut by 0 bases, the J end by 9 bases, with 12 bases between. Looked up from germline, CDR1 is LGHNA and CDR2 is YSLEER. This CDR3 region has 14 residues. The CDR3 bases are TGCGCCAGCAGCCAAGAAAGGGGGTGGGGCATTCAGTACTTC. This encodes CASSQERGWGIQYF.

The chain has TRBV30 and TRBJ1-2; TRBD1 matches at 8 bases. The V and J ends lost 0 bases and 7 bases, in that order; junction bases with no gene match: 4. CDR1 is GTSNPN and CDR2 is SVGIG in the germline V gene (reference sequence). This CDR3 comprises 13 residues. In nucleotides, the CDR3 is TGTGCCTGGAGTGTACGACAGGGGCTTGGCTACACCTTC. As protein: CAWSVRQGLGYTF.

This clone was counted only a few times. V is TRBV7-9 and J is TRBJ1-3; no reliable D call. Germline V CDR1 and CDR2: SEHNR, FQNEAQ (reference sequence). The CDR3 sequence is 15 residues long. The germline V and J ends were trimmed by 5 bases and 3 bases, with 14 bases remaining between them. Here the CDR3 reads CASSLDSRYGNTIYF. The DNA of the CDR3 is TGTGCCAGCAGCCTTGACTCGCGCTATGGAAACACCATATATTTT.

The V gene is TRBV5-1, the J gene TRBJ2-1; 9 positions agree with TRBD1. The V gene end was trimmed by 4 bases and the J gene end by 8 bases; junction bases not matched to a gene: 7. The CDR3 totals 14 residues. The germline V gene has CDR1 SGHRS and CDR2 YFSETQ. The CDR3 loop is CASSAGQGMDEQFF. DNA for the CDR3: TGCGCCAGCAGCGCGGGACAGGGCATGGATGAGCAGTTCTTC.

The chain links TRBV10-2 to TRBJ2-3; 7 bases are a match to TRBD1. V was pared by 2 bases and J by 1 base, with 3 bases of the junction left unmatched. Germline CDR1 is WSHSY and CDR2 is SAAADI. This CDR3 is 15 amino acids long. The CDR3 reads CASSEPDRGTDTQYF. The CDR3 nucleotides read TGCGCCAGCAGTGAGCCCGACAGGGGCACAGATACGCAGTATTTT.

J is TRBJ2-1 and V is TRBV5-1; 8 bases map to TRBD2. V shed 1 base and J 8 bases; nucleotides not matched to a gene: 11. The V gene's germline CDR1 is SGHRS and CDR2 YFSETQ. The CDR3 contains 16 residues. CDR3: CASSLRPTGRVDEQFF. The CDR3 coding sequence is TGCGCCAGCAGCTTGCGCCCTACCGGGAGGGTGGATGAGCAGTTCTTC.

This chain joins TRBV4-1 and TRBJ1-6; D is unclear. Trimming took off 4 bases at V and 5 bases at J, with 12 bases between the two ends. This CDR3 is 15 amino acids long. Germline V gives CDR1 MGHRA, CDR2 YSYEKL. Written as DNA, the CDR3 is TGCGCCAGCAGCCCAGCGACGCTAAATAATTCACCCCTCCACTTT. Its translation is CASSPATLNNSPLHF.

The gene calls are TRBV5-8 and TRBJ2-1; 8 nucleotides agree with TRBD2. V was pared by 4 bases and J by 1 base, with 4 bases of the junction left unmatched. The CDR3 loop spans 15 amino acids. CDR1 SGHTS and CDR2 YDEGEE come from the germline V gene. This CDR3 is CASSRGGLSYNEQFF. The CDR3 bases are TGTGCCAGCAGCCGGGGGGGGCTATCCTACAATGAGCAGTTCTTC.

This chain's CDR3 is CASTWAGAYNSPLHF. The CDR3 DNA sequence: TGTGCCAGCACCTGGGCAGGGGCGTATAATTCACCCCTCCACTTT. The chain carries TRBV27 and TRBJ1-6, with D maybe TRBD1 (6 bases). V was trimmed by 7 bases and J by 4 bases, leaving 14 bases between them. CDR1 and CDR2 (germline): MNHEY, SMNVEV (reference sequence). The CDR3 is 15 amino acids.

The rearrangement links TRBV4-1 to TRBJ2-1; D is perhaps TRBD2 (5 bases). The V and J ends lost 0 bases and 14 bases respectively, with 14 bases between them. Germline V lookup: CDR1 MGHRA, CDR2 YSYEKL. The CDR3 is 13 residues long. This chain's CDR3 is CASSQDRPGVEFF. In nucleotides, the CDR3 is TGCGCCAGCAGCCAAGATCGGCCCGGGGTGGAGTTCTTC.

This chain connects TRBV6-5 to TRBJ1-2; no firm D call. The V gene lost 5 bases and the J gene lost 0 bases, with 7 bases spanning the gap. This CDR3 spans 13 amino acids. In germline, CDR1 is MNHEY, CDR2 SVGAGI. CDR3 sequence (DNA): TGTGCCAGCAGTGAACAGTCTAACTATGGCTACACCTTC. Protein product: CASSEQSNYGYTF.

This rearrangement joins TRBV18 to TRBJ2-1, with 12 bases fitting TRBD2. Germline V gene sequence: CDR1 KGHSH, CDR2 LQKENI. The ends lost 8 bases at V and 6 bases at J; junction bases unmatched: 14. The CDR3 totals 17 residues. This CDR3 reads CASATLGLAGRSNEQFF. CDR3 DNA sequence: TGTGCCAGCGCAACCCTCGGACTAGCGGGGCGATCCAATGAGCAGTTCTTC.

This chain uses TRBV5-1 with TRBJ2-7, with D possibly matching TRBD2 (7 bases). This CDR3 contains 14 residues. Deletions cut 0 bases from V and 7 bases from J, with 14 bases between. The germline CDR1 and CDR2 sequences are SGHRS and YFSETQ. The CDR3: CASSLASGGAEQYF. DNA of the CDR3: TGCGCCAGCAGCTTGGCTTCGGGGGGCGCAGAGCAGTACTTC.

This clone was detected once. The genes are TRBV29-1 and TRBJ1-2; D not resolved. The ends were cut back, 4 bases at V and 8 bases at J, with 11 bases in the middle. Germline CDR1 SQVTM, CDR2 ANQGSEA. The CDR3 totals 11 residues. The CDR3 coding sequence is TGCAGCGTTGTGCGAGGGCTCGGCTACACCTTC. It is translated as CSVVRGLGYTF.

V and J are TRBV28 and TRBJ2-7; 8 positions match TRBD1. Germline CDR1 reads MDHEN; CDR2 reads SYDVKM. The CDR3 runs 13 residues. Trimming took 5 bases from V and 3 from J; bases not matched to a gene: 3. As DNA, the CDR3 is TGTGCCAGCAGTATAACAGGGGGCTACGAGCAGTACTTC. It is translated as CASSITGGYEQYF.

This clone showed up many times. The CDR3 DNA follows: TGCGCCAGCAGCCAAGAAGAGGCCACGATTAAGCCCCAGCATTTT. Its protein product is CASSQEEATIKPQHF. The chain couples TRBV4-1 to TRBJ1-5; D remains unclear. The V and J ends lost 0 bases and 8 bases respectively, with 14 bases between them. The CDR3 runs to 15 residues. The V gene's germline CDR1 is MGHRA and CDR2 YSYEKL.

The CDR3 loop reads CATGSNEKLFF. DNA of the CDR3: TGTGCCACGGGGTCTAATGAAAAACTGTTTTTT. The genes are TRBV10-3 and TRBJ1-4; no reliable D call. Trimming shortened V by 10 bases and J by 3 bases, and 6 bases separated the two germline ends. The V gene's germline CDR1 is ENHRY and CDR2 SYGVKD. The CDR3 runs 11 residues.

This clone was counted only a few times. This chain links TRBV5-8 with TRBJ1-5, with 7 bases fitting TRBD1. After removal of 2 bases from V and 6 bases from J, the junction contained 8 bases not matched to a gene. Germline V gene lookup returns CDR1 SGHTS and CDR2 YDEGEE. The CDR3 has 15 residues. The CDR3 sequence: CASSFRTGVSQPQHF. The DNA for the CDR3 is TGTGCCAGCAGCTTTCGCACAGGGGTAAGTCAGCCCCAGCATTTT.

J is TRBJ2-7 and V is TRBV6-6; tentatively, D is TRBD1 (6 bases). The germline V and J ends were trimmed by 8 bases and 7 bases, with 15 bases remaining between them. The CDR3 runs to 12 residues. Germline CDR1 MNHNY, CDR2 SVGAGI (reference sequence). The CDR3 sequence is CASSYTGWEQYF. As DNA, the CDR3 is TGTGCCAGCTCCTACACAGGGTGGGAGCAGTACTTC.

V is TRBV6-5 and J is TRBJ2-5, with TRBD1 as a possible D gene (6 bases). The J call may be mistaken, given a closer DNA end match to TRBJ2-7. The CDR3 has 13 amino acids. The germline CDR1 and CDR2 sequences are MNHEY and SVGAGI. The CDR3, as DNA: TGTGCCAGCAGTGGGGGCAGGGGTTACGAGCAGTACTTC. Protein sequence: CASSGGRGYEQYF.

The chain has TRBV20-1 and TRBJ1-2; 8 bases align to TRBD1. V was clipped by 6 bases and J by 14 bases; unmatched bases: 11. The V gene's germline CDR1 is DFQATT and CDR2 SNEGSKA (reference sequence). The CDR3 covers 11 residues. The CDR3 is CSAIEDRGRTF. CDR3 nucleotide sequence: TGCAGTGCCATAGAAGACAGGGGTAGGACCTTC.

This clone was seen only once. The CDR3 region is CASSVGDRENQPQHF. Written as DNA, the CDR3 is TGTGCCAGCAGCGTAGGGGACAGGGAGAATCAGCCCCAGCATTTT. The chain employs TRBV9 and TRBJ1-5, with TRBD1 matching over 9 bases. The CDR3 extends over 15 amino acids. In germline, CDR1 is SGDLS, CDR2 YYNGEE. Unmatched junction bases numbered 2, after V lost 0 bases and J lost 4 bases.

V usage is TRBV7-2 and J usage is TRBJ2-7, with 9 bases fitting TRBD2. Looked up from germline, CDR1 is SGHTA and CDR2 is FQGNSA. V lost 2 bases, J lost 0 bases, and 2 bases stayed unmatched. The CDR3 is 15 residues long. DNA of the CDR3: TGTGCCAGCAGCTTAAGCGGGGGGAGCTCCTACGAGCAGTACTTC. Residues: CASSLSGGSSYEQYF.

This clone was picked up a small number of times. This chain connects TRBV19 to TRBJ1-2; no clear D gene. In germline, CDR1 is LNHDA, CDR2 SQIVND (reference sequence). The V gene lost 10 bases and the J gene lost 0 bases, with 12 bases spanning the gap. This CDR3 is 13 amino acids long. The CDR3 coding sequence is TGTGCCACCGGAACGGGGTCTAACTATGGCTACACCTTC. It translates to CATGTGSNYGYTF.

As to this clone: One junction end disagrees with the germline gene, perhaps due to a read error. This chain joins TRBV6-1 and TRBJ1-5, with D uncertain. Looked up from germline, CDR1 is MNHNS and CDR2 is SASEGT. CDR3 length: 17 amino acids. This chain's CDR3 is CASSEARLGRSNQPQHF. In nucleotides, the CDR3 is TGTGCCAGCAGCGAAGCCAGGCTGGGGAGGAGCAATCAGCCCCAGCATTTT.

The J gene is TRBJ1-6, the V gene TRBV7-2; D perhaps matches TRBD1 (5 bases). Germline V gene lookup returns CDR1 SGHTA and CDR2 FQGNSA. V shed 3 bases and J shed 6 bases, with 15 bases lying between them. The CDR3 covers 16 residues. CDR3 in amino acids: CASSLGSGVANSPLHF. The CDR3 nucleotides are TGTGCCAGCAGCTTGGGGTCGGGGGTGGCTAATTCACCCCTCCACTTT.

The J gene is TRBJ2-7, the V gene TRBV7-2, with 7 positions matching TRBD2. Trimming took 0 bases from V and 4 from J; bases not matched to a gene: 6. Germline CDR1 is SGHTA and CDR2 is FQGNSA. The CDR3 is 15 residues long. In DNA, the CDR3 is TGTGCCAGCAGCTTAGCGTCGGGGGGTGGGTACGAGCAGTACTTC. Its protein is CASSLASGGGYEQYF.